This TCR beta chain was sequenced for a study of blood T cell repertoires in COVID-19. Only in-frame clones appear in the TCRdb table, and some are missing; sequencing was by immunoSEQ multiplex PCR. The top ten clones hold around 10% of a sample with around 390,000 clones, around 87% of them seen once. The sequenced sample consisted of PBMCs or T cells enriched from blood (not recorded which). This TCR came from a woman between 45 and 65 years old who had recovered from COVID-19.

The CDR3, as DNA: TGTGCCAGCAGCCTCTCCCCCCTGTGGAGAGAGCAGTACTTC. It specifies CASSLSPLWREQYF. V gene TRBV3-1 (or the pseudogene TRBV3-2) combines with J gene TRBJ2-7, with D hard to call. The CDR3 is 14 amino acids. V lost 4 bases and J lost 7, with 17 bases in between. In germline, CDR1 is LGHDT, CDR2 YNNKEL (reference sequence).